The 14 T cell receptor beta chains given below trace back to one sample, sequenced in a study of beta chain features in type 1 diabetes. Since all of the isolated RNA was reverse transcribed, expressed TCRB transcripts were what got sequenced. Profiling relied on immunoSEQ multiplex PCR, and the TCRdb table lists in-frame clones only, not all of them. This table has around 250,000 clones, about 26% appearing once. The sample consisted of central memory CD4+ T cells from blood. The receptors come from a man aged 25-45 years in good health.

The rearrangement links TRBV11-3 to TRBJ2-2, with D unclear. The V and J ends lost 2 bases and 5 bases respectively, with 9 bases between them. CDR1 is SGHNT and CDR2 is YENEEA in the germline V gene. CDR3 length: 14 residues. This CDR3 reads CASSLRAETGELFF. Here the CDR3 DNA reads TGTGCCAGCAGCTTACGGGCAGAGACCGGGGAGCTGTTTTTT.

The chain is built from TRBV7-9 and TRBJ1-4; D gene ambiguous. The V end lost 3 bases, the J end lost 8 bases, and 4 bases lay between the germline ends. Per the germline V gene, CDR1 is SEHNR and CDR2 is FQNEAQ (reference sequence). The CDR3 spans 11 residues. The CDR3 sequence is CASSFSEKLFF. The CDR3 DNA reads as TGTGCCAGCAGCTTTTCAGAAAAACTGTTTTTT.

This clone showed up just a few times. J is TRBJ2-7 and V is TRBV13; D gene uncertain. CDR1 PRHDT and CDR2 FYEKMQ come from the germline V gene (reference sequence). The CDR3 consists of 12 residues. V shed 5 bases and J shed 0 bases, with 5 bases lying between them. The CDR3 region is CASSQSSYEQYF. CDR3 nucleotide sequence: TGTGCCAGCAGCCAGAGCTCCTACGAGCAGTACTTC.

This clone was counted between two and nine times. J is TRBJ2-7 and V is TRBV28; 9 nucleotides match TRBD2. The V gene end was trimmed by 2 bases and the J gene end by 6 bases; junction bases not matched to a gene: 8. Germline CDR1 is MDHEN and CDR2 is SYDVKM. This CDR3 region has 15 residues. CDR3 region: CASSLKGSGRLEQYF. DNA of the CDR3: TGTGCCAGCAGTTTAAAAGGAAGCGGGAGGCTCGAGCAGTACTTC. Full variable domain (outside the CDR3, taken from reference TRBV28 and TRBJ2-7): DVKVTQSSRYLVKRTGEKVFLECVQDMDHENMFWYRQDPGLGLRLIYFSYDVKMKEKGDIPEGYSVSREKKERFSLILESASTNQTSMYLCASSLKGSGRLEQYFGPGTRLTVT.

This clone was detected only a few times. V gene TRBV23-1 combines with J gene TRBJ2-6, with D unresolved. TRBV23-1 is an ORF, and what it does is uncertain. With 5 bases removed from V and 0 bases from J, the gap between germline ends came to 8 bases. This CDR3 spans 15 amino acids. The CDR3 is CASSLSHSGANVLTF. Written as DNA, the CDR3 is TGCGCCAGCAGTTTAAGTCACTCTGGGGCCAACGTCCTGACTTTC.

This clone was observed a handful of times. The gene calls are TRBV29-1 and TRBJ2-1; 9 bases line up with TRBD2. This CDR3 spans 16 amino acids. Trimming removed 6 bases from V and 7 bases from J; junction bases left unmatched: 16. CDR1 and CDR2 (germline): SQVTM, ANQGSEA. The CDR3 DNA follows: TGCAGCGTCGGGCTCGCTAGCGGGATGTCTAGTAATGAGCAGTTCTTC. This translates into CSVGLASGMSSNEQFF.

This clone was counted at least ten times. This CDR3 reads CASSSASNEQYF. CDR3 nucleotide sequence: TGTGCCAGCTCATCAGCTAGTAACGAGCAGTACTTC. The chain combines TRBV18 with TRBJ2-7; D remains unclear. Between the trimmed V and J ends, which lost 5 bases and 5 bases, there was a span of 10 bases. The CDR3 has 12 residues. Per germline, CDR1 KGHSH and CDR2 LQKENI.

This sequence joins TRBV7-2 and TRBJ2-7; perhaps TRBD2 as D (6 bases). Germline assignment: CDR1 SGHTA and CDR2 FQGNSA. The V end was cut by 5 bases, the J end by 6 bases, with 20 bases between. The CDR3 covers 15 residues. The CDR3: CASSTRGRKSTEQYF. For the CDR3, the DNA is TGTGCCAGCAGCACACGAGGGAGGAAGTCGACCGAGCAGTACTTC.

There are a few counts of this clone. The gene calls are TRBV29-1 and TRBJ2-1; D call uncertain. V was clipped by 7 bases and J by 1 base, with 14 bases between them. CDR1 and CDR2 (germline): SQVTM, ANQGSEA. The CDR3 covers 14 residues. The CDR3 coding sequence is TGCAGCGCCCTGGGCGGCCCTTCCTACAATGAGCAGTTCTTC. The encoded protein is CSALGGPSYNEQFF.

This sequence joins TRBV30 and TRBJ1-2; weak D call: TRBD1 (5 bases). Looked up from germline, CDR1 is GTSNPN and CDR2 is SVGIG (reference sequence). This CDR3 region has 15 residues. Trimming left V 8 bases short and J 4 bases short, with 23 bases between. The CDR3, as DNA: TGTGCCGCTCCACGGGGACCAAGCAAGGGCTATGGCTACACCTTC. Residues: CAAPRGPSKGYGYTF. The full variable domain, its missing parts supplied by reference TRBV30 and TRBJ1-2, is SQTIHQWPATLVQPVGSPLSLECTVEGTSNPNLYWYRQAAGRGLQLLFYSVGIGQISSEVPQNLSASRPQDRQFILSSKKLLLSDSGFYLCAAPRGPSKGYGYTFGSGTRLTVV.

There are many counts of this clone. Within the sample, other DNA sequences also encode this same CDR3. The chain's CDR3 is CASSLSLGETQYF. The CDR3 DNA sequence: TGTGCCAGCAGCTTATCCCTAGGGGAGACCCAGTACTTC. The rearrangement joins TRBV7-2 to TRBJ2-5; no definite D call. In germline, CDR1 is SGHTA, CDR2 FQGNSA. Trimming removed 2 bases from V and 5 bases from J, with 9 bases in between. The CDR3 has 13 residues.

This clone was observed many times. The chain employs TRBV12-5 and TRBJ2-3; tentative D call: TRBD1 (6 bases). V shed 8 bases and J shed 7 bases, with 16 bases lying between them. This CDR3 has 13 residues. Germline CDR1 is LGHNT and CDR2 is FRNRAP. This CDR3 is CASRQGTLNTQYF. CDR3 nucleotides: TGTGCTAGTCGACAAGGGACATTAAATACGCAGTATTTT. Supplemented by reference TRBV12-5 and TRBJ2-3, the full variable domain reads DARVTQTPRHKVTEMGQEVTMRCQPILGHNTVFWYRQTMMQGLELLAYFRNRAPLDDSGMPKDRFSAEMPDATLATLKIQPSEPRDSAVYFCASRQGTLNTQYFGPGTRLTVL.

This clone was counted ten times or more. The chain has TRBV18 and TRBJ2-3; D is ambiguous. V was clipped by 3 bases and J by 6 bases, with 13 bases between them. This CDR3 is built from 14 residues. Germline CDR1 KGHSH, CDR2 LQKENI. The CDR3 spells CASSPPRKADTQYF. The CDR3 DNA reads as TGTGCCAGCTCACCGCCTCGTAAGGCGGATACGCAGTATTTT. The full variable domain, completed using reference TRBV18 and TRBJ2-3, is NAGVMQNPRHLVRRRGQEARLRCSPMKGHSHVYWYRQLPEEGLKFMVYLQKENIIDESGMPKERFSAEFPKEGPSILRIQQVVRGDSAAYFCASSPPRKADTQYFGPGTRLTVL.

This clone has a handful of counts. J is TRBJ2-1 and V is TRBV4-3; 8 positions agree with TRBD2. J was trimmed by 9 bases and V by 3 bases; bases with no gene match: 4. Germline lookup yields CDR1 LGHNA and CDR2 YSLEER. This CDR3 region has 13 residues. The CDR3 sequence is CASSHLTSGEQFF. DNA of the CDR3: TGCGCCAGCAGCCACCTTACTAGCGGTGAGCAGTTCTTC.